The clone carrying this TCR beta chain came up many times. Its antigen is unknown. The data stem from a study of beta chain features in type 1 diabetes. Trimming shortened V by 3 bases and J by 5 bases, and 10 bases separated the two germline ends. Germline V lookup: CDR1 SGHTA, CDR2 FQGTGA. The CDR3 extends over 14 amino acids. Via CD45RO/CCR7/CD25/CD127/CD95/CD27, cells of the CD4+ naive, central memory, regulatory and stem cell-like memory subsets were sorted. Every sorted population was more than 95% pure. The entirety of the isolated RNA underwent reverse transcription, so expressed TCRB transcripts were sequenced. Sequencing used immunoSEQ multiplex PCR; TCRdb keeps in-frame clones, though not all of them. Counted here are fewer than 150,000 clones, 6.9% occurring once; the ten biggest clones make up roughly 1.4%. Study findings and constraints: Individuals with type 1 diabetes displayed fewer insertions and more deletions at VDJ junctions.

The specimen was central memory CD4+ T cells from blood. This clonotype originated in a woman in her twenties or thirties in good health. The chain has TRBV7-3 and TRBJ2-2; D unclear. CDR3 region: CASSFDLSTGELFF. DNA for the CDR3: TGTGCCAGCAGCTTCGACTTATCAACCGGGGAGCTGTTTTTT.